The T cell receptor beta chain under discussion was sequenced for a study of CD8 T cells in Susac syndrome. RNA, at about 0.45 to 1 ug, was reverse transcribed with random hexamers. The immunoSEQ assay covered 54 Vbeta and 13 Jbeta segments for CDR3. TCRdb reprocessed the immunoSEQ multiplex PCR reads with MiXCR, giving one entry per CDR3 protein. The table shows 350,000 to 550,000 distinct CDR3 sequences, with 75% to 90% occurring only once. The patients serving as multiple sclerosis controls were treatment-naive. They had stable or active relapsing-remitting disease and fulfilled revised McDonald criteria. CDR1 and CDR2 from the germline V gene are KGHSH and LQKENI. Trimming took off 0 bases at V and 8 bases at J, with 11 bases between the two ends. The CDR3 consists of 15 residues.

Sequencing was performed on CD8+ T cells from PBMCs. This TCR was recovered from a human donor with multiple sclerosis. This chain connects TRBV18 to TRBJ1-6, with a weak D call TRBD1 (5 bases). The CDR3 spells CASSPPPGSDSPLHF. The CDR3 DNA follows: TGTGCCAGCTCACCACCTCCAGGGTCGGATTCACCCCTCCACTTT.